These 27 T cell receptor beta chains were sequenced from one sample in a study of PD-1 blockade in classical Hodgkin lymphoma. Autologous stem cell transplantation was followed by relapse in every patient, and brentuximab vedotin exposure varied. Clones were read by immunoSEQ multiplex PCR, and TCRdb kept only the in-frame ones, dropping some. The sample holds roughly 90,000 clones, roughly 79% seen once. Here the sequenced sample was peripheral blood mononuclear cells (PBMCs), taken before the second cycle of nivolumab. Receptor source: a human donor with classical Hodgkin lymphoma.

The chain carries TRBV7-8 and TRBJ1-5; D not certain. This CDR3 has 14 residues. CDR1 and CDR2 (germline): SGHVS, FQNEAQ. Trimming removed 4 bases at V and 6 bases at J, with 13 bases between. Here the CDR3 DNA reads TGTGCCAGCAGCTCTTCGGCAGGTGGTCAGCCCCAGCATTTT. This gives the protein CASSSSAGGQPQHF.

This clone occurred once. V usage is TRBV7-9 and J usage is TRBJ1-5; tentative D call: TRBD1 (5 bases). Looked up from germline, CDR1 is SEHNR and CDR2 is FQNEAQ (reference sequence). The CDR3 is 15 residues long. V was cut by 5 bases and J by 2 bases, with 13 bases left in between. The CDR3 DNA follows: TGTGCCAGCAGCCCCGTCGGAGGGGGCAATCAGCCCCAGCATTTT. Its translation: CASSPVGGGNQPQHF. Complete variable domain (other parts from reference TRBV7-9 and TRBJ1-5): DTGVSQNPRHKITKRGQNVTFRCDPISEHNRLYWYRQTLGQGPEFLTYFQNEAQLEKSRLLSDRFSAERPKGSFSTLEIQRTEQGDSAMYLCASSPVGGGNQPQHFGDGTRLSIL.

In DNA, the CDR3 is TGTGCCAGCAGCTATTTCCCGGGACAGGGGAAAGGCTACGAGCAGTACTTC. It specifies CASSYFPGQGKGYEQYF. The chain recombines TRBV5-4 with TRBJ2-7; 10 positions agree with TRBD1. The germline V gene encodes CDR1 SGHNT and CDR2 YYREEE (reference sequence). The CDR3 extends over 17 amino acids. J lost 3 bases, V lost 3 bases, and 12 bases had no gene match.

The table lists this clone with a few counts. The V gene is TRBV27, the J gene TRBJ2-2; 7 nucleotides line up with TRBD2. With 10 bases clipped from V and 7 bases from J, the junction kept 3 bases outside the gene matches. From germline, CDR1 is MNHEY and CDR2 SMNVEV (reference sequence). CDR3 length: 11 residues. The CDR3 coding sequence is TGTGCCACCACGGGAGGCGGGGAGCTGTTTTTT. This sequence encodes CATTGGGELFF.

The sample holds a few counts of this clone. This chain links TRBV9 with TRBJ2-1; 12 bases align to TRBD2. In germline, CDR1 is SGDLS, CDR2 YYNGEE. Trimming cost V 3 bases and J 5 bases; bases outside gene matches: 6. The CDR3 has 16 amino acids. The CDR3 region has the DNA TGTGCCAGCAGCGGAGGACTAGCGGGACCCGACAATGAGCAGTTCTTC. As protein: CASSGGLAGPDNEQFF. Complete variable domain (other parts from reference TRBV9 and TRBJ2-1): DSGVTQTPKHLITATGQRVTLRCSPRSGDLSVYWYQQSLDQGLQFLIQYYNGEERAKGNILERFSAQQFPDLHSELNLSSLELGDSALYFCASSGGLAGPDNEQFFGPGTRLTVL.

The chain links TRBV5-6 to TRBJ1-3; the D is unclear. CDR3 length: 13 residues. Trimming stripped 2 bases from V and 4 bases from J, with 7 bases between. Germline V lookup: CDR1 SGHDT, CDR2 YYEEEE. The CDR3 is CASSFSGGNTIYF. The CDR3 bases are TGTGCCAGCAGCTTTTCAGGAGGAAACACCATATATTTT.

This clone was counted between two and nine times. The chain has TRBV30 and TRBJ2-3; D remains unclear. CDR3 length: 11 amino acids. V gave up 3 bases and J gave up 7 bases, with 8 bases separating them. Germline V gene lookup returns CDR1 GTSNPN and CDR2 SVGIG (reference sequence). The CDR3 coding sequence is TGTGCCTGGAGGGCCCCCTATACGCAGTATTTT. It is translated as CAWRAPYTQYF.

The rearrangement uses TRBV29-1 and TRBJ2-7; no clear D. Trimming left V 5 bases short and J 0 bases short, with 8 bases between. The CDR3 is 12 residues long. Germline CDR1 SQVTM, CDR2 ANQGSEA. The DNA of the CDR3 is TGCAGCGTTCAGACGAGCTCCTACGAGCAGTACTTC. Encoded protein: CSVQTSSYEQYF.

V gene TRBV19 combines with J gene TRBJ1-5, with D possibly being TRBD1 (6 bases). V shed 6 bases and J shed 3 bases, with 18 bases lying between them. The CDR3 is 16 residues long. CDR1 is LNHDA and CDR2 is SQIVND in the germline V gene (reference sequence). The CDR3 coding sequence is TGTGCCAGTAGAACCGGGACACACGCCCTCAATCAGCCCCAGCATTTT. Protein product: CASRTGTHALNQPQHF.

This chain joins TRBV6-1 and TRBJ1-1; D is possibly TRBD1 (5 bases). Trimming removed 7 bases at V and 5 bases at J, with 17 bases between. This CDR3 is built from 14 residues. Germline CDR1 reads MNHNS; CDR2 reads SASEGT. The CDR3 DNA is TGTGCCAGCAAATGGGACGCAACTAGGACTGAAGCTTTCTTT. This translates into CASKWDATRTEAFF.

The chain joins TRBV28 to TRBJ2-1, with D perhaps TRBD2 (6 bases). CDR1 MDHEN and CDR2 SYDVKM come from the germline V gene. Between the trimmed V and J ends, which lost 5 bases and 4 bases, there was a span of 15 bases. The CDR3 runs 15 residues. The CDR3 sequence is CASSPRLVRYNEQFF. The CDR3 DNA reads as TGTGCCAGCAGTCCCCGACTAGTGAGGTACAATGAGCAGTTCTTC.

Turning to this clone: Other DNA sequences in the same sample also yield this CDR3. The J gene is TRBJ2-7, the V gene TRBV7-2; D is undetermined. V was shortened by 0 bases and J by 0 bases, with 6 bases between the two germline ends. The germline V gene encodes CDR1 SGHTA and CDR2 FQGNSA. This CDR3 is 14 amino acids long. CDR3 region: CASSLAGTSYEQYF. The DNA for the CDR3 is TGTGCCAGCAGCTTAGCTGGTACCTCCTACGAGCAGTACTTC. Full variable domain (outside the CDR3, taken from reference TRBV7-2 and TRBJ2-7): GAGVSQSPSNKVTEKGKDVELRCDPISGHTALYWYRQSLGQGLEFLIYFQGNSAPDKSGLPSDRFSAERTGGSVSTLTIQRTQQEDSAVYLCASSLAGTSYEQYFGPGTRLTVT.

This clone was picked up one time. This chain uses TRBV18 with TRBJ2-7, with 8 nucleotides matching TRBD1. J was trimmed by 7 bases and V by 2 bases; bases with no gene match: 13. Germline V gene data show CDR1 as KGHSH and CDR2 as LQKENI. The CDR3 has 16 residues. CDR3 nucleotide sequence: TGTGCCAGCTCACCAACCGGGACAGGTTCCGCGGGTGAGCAGTACTTC. Protein: CASSPTGTGSAGEQYF.

The gene calls are TRBV7-8 and TRBJ1-1; D is perhaps TRBD1 (5 bases). Trimming removed 3 bases at V and 2 bases at J, with 10 bases between. The CDR3 has 14 residues. Per germline, CDR1 SGHVS and CDR2 FQNEAQ. The chain's CDR3 is CASSFGRANTEAFF. The CDR3 DNA sequence: TGTGCCAGCAGCTTCGGCAGGGCCAACACTGAAGCTTTCTTT.

The CDR3 nucleotides are TGCGCCAGCACCATAGGAGGTGTGCTTTCGGGCGATGAGCAGTTCTTC. This translates into CASTIGGVLSGDEQFF. This chain uses TRBV5-1 with TRBJ2-1, with TRBD2 as a possible D gene (5 bases). V was pared by 6 bases and J by 8 bases, with 24 bases between. From germline, CDR1 is SGHRS and CDR2 YFSETQ. There are 16 residues in the CDR3.

The chain combines TRBV4-1 with TRBJ2-1, with D perhaps matching TRBD1 (6 bases). This CDR3 spans 13 amino acids. Looked up from germline, CDR1 is MGHRA and CDR2 is YSYEKL. Deletions cut 0 bases from V and 9 bases from J, with 9 bases between. CDR3 residues: CASSQDQGSEQFF. CDR3 coding DNA: TGCGCCAGCAGCCAAGATCAGGGGAGTGAGCAGTTCTTC.

This chain uses TRBV7-3 with TRBJ2-1; 9 bases line up with TRBD2. V shed 4 bases, J shed 6 bases, and the junction held 10 bases outside the gene matches. CDR1 and CDR2 from the germline V gene are SGHTA and FQGTGA. CDR3 size: 16 residues. For the CDR3, the DNA is TGTGCCAGCAGCTCCTTAGGGGGAGCGGGAGGCAATGAGCAGTTCTTC. Protein: CASSSLGGAGGNEQFF.

The rearrangement links TRBV5-3 to TRBJ2-7; 8 bases are a match to TRBD1. TRBV5-3 is flagged as an ORF with uncertain function. The CDR3 length is 15 residues. The V segment lost 5 bases and the J segment 2 bases; nucleotides outside the gene matches: 9. The CDR3: CARRPGTGPTYEQYF. In DNA, the CDR3 is TGTGCCAGAAGACCGGGGACAGGACCAACCTACGAGCAGTACTTC.

The rearrangement links TRBV10-3 to TRBJ1-2; no clear D gene. The CDR3 is made up of 16 amino acids. Trimming pared 0 bases from V and 2 bases from J, leaving 13 bases between. CDR1 is ENHRY and CDR2 is SYGVKD in the germline V gene. The CDR3 loop reads CAISESYGQVNYGYTF. The CDR3 coding sequence is TGTGCCATCAGTGAGTCGTATGGGCAGGTCAACTATGGCTACACCTTC.

This chain joins TRBV11-2 and TRBJ1-2; TRBD1 agrees at 8 bases. Trimming cost V 1 base and J 1 base; bases outside gene matches: 8. CDR1 is SGHAT and CDR2 is FQNNGV in the germline V gene. The CDR3 totals 17 residues. The CDR3 region has the DNA TGTGCCAGCAGCTTAGCCAGACAGGGGCCCATTAACTATGGCTACACCTTC. Amino acid sequence: CASSLARQGPINYGYTF.

The CDR3 DNA reads as TGTGCCAGCAGCCCCTCCAGCGGGACGCTGGCGGAGCAGTTCTTC. This translates into CASSPSSGTLAEQFF. This rearrangement joins TRBV11-3 to TRBJ2-1; 7 positions match TRBD2. Unmatched junction bases numbered 14, after V lost 5 bases and J lost 10 bases. The CDR3 length is 15 residues. Germline CDR1 is SGHNT and CDR2 is YENEEA.

The chain uses TRBV28 and TRBJ2-7; 8 bases line up with TRBD1. This CDR3 comprises 16 residues. Germline-derived CDR1 and CDR2 are MDHEN and SYDVKM. The J segment lost 0 bases and the V segment lost 8 bases, leaving 12 bases of the junction unmatched. The CDR3 protein is CASRSPGDRSSYEQYF. CDR3 DNA: TGTGCCAGCCGCTCCCCTGGGGACAGGTCCTCCTACGAGCAGTACTTC.

The V gene is TRBV6-1, the J gene TRBJ2-2; D may correspond to TRBD1 or TRBD2 (6 bases each). The CDR3 loop spans 12 amino acids. Trimming took off 6 bases at V and 9 bases at J, with 11 bases between the two ends. Germline V gives CDR1 MNHNS, CDR2 SASEGT. CDR3 residues: CASRGGSRELFF. The CDR3, as DNA: TGTGCCAGCAGAGGGGGGTCAAGGGAGCTGTTTTTT.

The gene calls are TRBV7-8 and TRBJ1-5; 7 nucleotides line up with TRBD1. This CDR3 region has 17 residues. Germline V lookup: CDR1 SGHVS, CDR2 FQNEAQ. J lost 10 bases, V lost 1 base, and 16 bases had no gene match. The CDR3 DNA reads as TGTGCCAGCAGCTTAGAAATCACGGGACAGCCTATTTATCCCCAGCATTTT. Amino acid sequence: CASSLEITGQPIYPQHF.

The rearrangement links TRBV7-9 to TRBJ1-5; tentative D call: TRBD1 (5 bases). Trimming shortened V by 0 bases and J by 2 bases, and 11 bases separated the two germline ends. CDR1 is SEHNR and CDR2 is FQNEAQ in the germline V gene (reference sequence). This CDR3 has 16 residues. The chain's CDR3 is CASSLAGEGGNQPQHF. The CDR3, as DNA: TGTGCCAGCAGCTTAGCAGGGGAGGGTGGCAATCAGCCCCAGCATTTT.

The chain couples TRBV19 to TRBJ1-2; D remains unclear. This CDR3 contains 15 residues. Trimming took 10 bases from V and 2 from J, leaving 20 bases between them. Germline CDR1 LNHDA, CDR2 SQIVND (reference sequence). The CDR3 loop reads CATHRIGASNYGYTF. CDR3 nucleotides: TGTGCCACCCATAGGATAGGAGCTTCAAACTATGGCTACACCTTC.

The gene calls are TRBV4-3 and TRBJ2-7; 12 bases are a match to TRBD2. CDR1 is LGHNA, CDR2 YSLEER, per germline. V was pared by 3 bases and J by 3 bases, with 3 bases of the junction left unmatched. The CDR3 totals 15 residues. CDR3 nucleotide sequence: TGCGCCAGCAGCCAGGGACTAGCGGGCCACTACGAGCAGTACTTC. Its protein is CASSQGLAGHYEQYF.